The 19 T cell receptor beta chains given below trace back to one sample, sequenced in a study of Graves' ophthalmopathy and Graves' hyperthyroidism. Amplification from RNA transcripts yielded the TCR beta CDR3 regions. Investigators did first-round RT-PCR with HTBI primers, then second-round multiplex PCR. TCRdb itself ran the multiplex PCR reads through MiXCR, one entry per CDR3 protein. The sample holds 500,000 to 700,000 distinct CDR3 sequences, around a fifth seen once. Sequencing was performed on peripheral blood. These receptors all stem from a woman aged 18-29 years with stable Graves' hyperthyroidism. Some clones in this sample may be carry-over from other donors' samples.

The rearrangement links TRBV20-1 to TRBJ1-2, with D possibly TRBD1 on 6 matching bases. The CDR3 loop spans 12 amino acids. V lost 7 bases and J lost 4, with 13 bases in between. The germline V gene has CDR1 DFQATT and CDR2 SNEGSKA (reference sequence). In DNA form, the CDR3 reads TGCAGTGGGGGGCGGCATACCTATGGCTACACCTTC. Its protein product is CSGGRHTYGYTF.

This clonotype was seen repeatedly, ten times or more. V usage is TRBV29-1 and J usage is TRBJ1-5, with D maybe TRBD1 (5 bases). Trimming took off 6 bases at V and 3 bases at J, with 6 bases between the two ends. The CDR3 extends over 11 amino acids. CDR1 is SQVTM and CDR2 is ANQGSEA in the germline V gene. Written as DNA, the CDR3 is TGCAGCGTGGGGGTCAATCAGCCCCAGCATTTT. Translation gives CSVGVNQPQHF.

This clonotype turned up a few times. This chain links TRBV24-1 with TRBJ2-2; D unclear. The CDR3 covers 15 residues. The V end lost 3 bases, the J end lost 4 bases, and 11 bases lay between the germline ends. Germline CDR1 and CDR2: KGHDR and SFDVKD. CDR3 sequence: CATSDPRISTGELFF. The CDR3 DNA follows: TGTGCCACCAGTGATCCAAGAATAAGCACCGGGGAGCTGTTTTTT.

This clonotype was seen ten or more times. The gene calls are TRBV24-1 and TRBJ2-5; TRBD1 agrees at 9 bases. The junction had 7 bases not matched to a gene; V was cut back by 4 bases and J by 5 bases. This CDR3 is 15 amino acids long. Germline V gene lookup returns CDR1 KGHDR and CDR2 SFDVKD. The CDR3 DNA follows: TGTGCCACCAGTGACCGGACAGGGGAGGGGGAGACCCAGTACTTC. It yields the protein CATSDRTGEGETQYF.

In this sample, this clonotype turned up many times. The rearrangement uses TRBV28 and TRBJ2-7; 7 bases are shared with TRBD1. This CDR3 is 11 amino acids long. V trimming: 8 bases; J trimming: 3 bases; junction bases outside the gene matches: 1. Germline CDR1 is MDHEN and CDR2 is SYDVKM. The CDR3 spells CASQGVYEQYF. CDR3 nucleotides: TGTGCCAGCCAGGGGGTCTACGAGCAGTACTTC.

Ten or more counts support this clonotype. The chain carries TRBV20-1 and TRBJ1-6; unclear D gene. Trimming took off 6 bases at V and 11 bases at J, with 14 bases between the two ends. Germline V gene data show CDR1 as DFQATT and CDR2 as SNEGSKA (reference sequence). CDR3 length: 12 residues. CDR3 sequence: CSASAIHPPLHF. The CDR3 DNA reads TGCAGTGCCTCGGCCATCCATCCACCCCTCCACTTT.

This clonotype was seen many times. This chain connects TRBV20-1 to TRBJ2-5; tentative D call: TRBD1 (5 bases). Per the germline V gene, CDR1 is DFQATT and CDR2 is SNEGSKA (reference sequence). Trimming removed 3 bases from V and 0 bases from J, with 14 bases in between. The CDR3 runs to 15 residues. This chain's CDR3 is CSARPLGVYQETQYF. CDR3 bases: TGCAGTGCTAGGCCCCTAGGGGTGTACCAAGAGACCCAGTACTTC.

This clonotype was seen many times. The chain recombines TRBV20-1 with TRBJ2-7; D may be TRBD2 (6 bases). Trimming pared 0 bases from V and 2 bases from J, leaving 14 bases between. This CDR3 region has 15 residues. The V gene's germline CDR1 is DFQATT and CDR2 SNEGSKA (reference sequence). CDR3 sequence reads: CSARDSRGSAYEQYF. The CDR3 DNA reads as TGCAGTGCTAGAGATAGTCGGGGGTCCGCCTACGAGCAGTACTTC.

This clonotype was detected many times. This rearrangement joins TRBV20-1 to TRBJ2-5; D might be TRBD2 (6 bases). Germline V CDR1 and CDR2: DFQATT, SNEGSKA (reference sequence). This CDR3 is 12 amino acids long. V gave up 4 bases and J gave up 5 bases, with 11 bases separating them. CDR3: CSATAGLETQYF. The CDR3 DNA sequence: TGCAGTGCTACAGCGGGCCTGGAGACCCAGTACTTC.

This clonotype was counted between two and nine times. The chain recombines TRBV6-1 with TRBJ1-1; D unresolved. Trimming cost V 5 bases and J 4 bases, with 14 bases left between them. CDR3 size: 14 residues. The germline gives CDR1 MNHNS, CDR2 SASEGT. The CDR3 reads CASSPRLGGTEAFF. The CDR3 region has the DNA TGTGCCAGCAGTCCTCGTCTCGGAGGCACTGAAGCTTTCTTT.

This clonotype was counted ten times or more. V gene TRBV7-8 combines with J gene TRBJ2-7, with 9 bases matching TRBD2. The CDR3 is made up of 16 amino acids. J lost 9 bases, V lost 4 bases, and 16 bases had no gene match. The germline CDR1 and CDR2 sequences are SGHVS and FQNEAQ. In DNA, the CDR3 is TGTGCCAGCAGCTCACGACTAGCGGAAACACTACGAGGGCAGTACTTC. Translation: CASSSRLAETLRGQYF.

This clonotype was recorded many times. The V gene is TRBV28, the J gene TRBJ1-5; no clear D. Germline CDR1 MDHEN, CDR2 SYDVKM. The CDR3 length is 14 residues. V lost 3 bases to trimming and J lost 0 bases, with 6 bases between them. This CDR3 is CASSFPNSNQPQHF. CDR3 sequence (DNA): TGTGCCAGCAGTTTCCCTAATAGCAATCAGCCCCAGCATTTT.

This clonotype was picked up many times. This may be a read error: a much more frequent sequence differs by one nucleotide. The chain is built from TRBV6-1 and TRBJ2-5; D remains unclear. CDR1 and CDR2 (germline): MNHNS, SASEGT. The CDR3 has 14 residues. For the CDR3, the DNA is TGTGCCAGCAGTGAGGGCGTGGGCCAAGAGACCAAGTACTTC. It codes for CASSEGVGQETKYF.

V is TRBV15 and J is TRBJ2-5; D tentatively reads TRBD1 or TRBD2 (5 bases each). In germline, CDR1 is LNHNV, CDR2 YYDKDF (reference sequence). CDR3 length: 14 amino acids. Deletions cut 5 bases from V and 0 bases from J, with 10 bases between. The CDR3 sequence is CATSLGPYQETQYF. As DNA, the CDR3 is TGTGCCACCAGCTTGGGACCGTACCAAGAGACCCAGTACTTC.

J is TRBJ1-1 and V is TRBV6-5; 8 bases map to TRBD1. The junction had 10 bases not matched to a gene; V was cut back by 5 bases and J by 11 bases. The V gene's germline CDR1 is MNHEY and CDR2 SVGAGI. The CDR3 runs 13 residues. The CDR3 sequence is CASSPGTGVDAFF. The CDR3 DNA reads TGTGCCAGCAGTCCAGGGACAGGCGTTGACGCTTTCTTT.

There are many counts of this clonotype. The rearrangement uses TRBV6-1 and TRBJ1-3; 8 bases align to TRBD1. Germline V lookup: CDR1 MNHNS, CDR2 SASEGT. The CDR3 covers 14 residues. V shed 6 bases, J shed 4 bases, and the junction held 5 bases outside the gene matches. The chain's CDR3 is CASSLTGEGNTIYF. CDR3 nucleotides: TGTGCCAGCAGCTTGACAGGGGAAGGAAACACCATATATTTT.

The chain uses TRBV30 and TRBJ1-2, with 7 nucleotides matching TRBD1. After removal of 4 bases from V and 0 bases from J, the junction contained 11 bases not matched to a gene. This CDR3 has 16 residues. Germline lookup yields CDR1 GTSNPN and CDR2 SVGIG (reference sequence). The CDR3 loop is CAWNPEQGPANYGYTF. CDR3 coding DNA: TGTGCCTGGAACCCGGAACAGGGGCCAGCTAACTATGGCTACACCTTC.

The V gene is TRBV3-1, the J gene TRBJ1-2, with D possibly matching TRBD1 (6 bases). This CDR3 comprises 14 residues. Trimming stripped 4 bases from V and 8 bases from J, with 17 bases between. The germline V gene encodes CDR1 LGHDT and CDR2 YNNKEL (reference sequence). CDR3 residues: CASSLYRERKGYTF. The CDR3 DNA follows: TGTGCCAGCAGCCTGTACAGGGAGAGGAAAGGCTACACCTTC.

This clonotype showed up just a few times. This chain uses TRBV6-2 or TRBV6-3 with TRBJ2-6; D possibly uses TRBD1 or TRBD2 (5 bases each). Germline CDR1 MNHEY, CDR2 SVGEGT. V was trimmed by 8 bases and J by 4 bases, leaving 12 bases between them. The CDR3 has 14 amino acids. The CDR3 DNA is TGTGCCAGCGGTTGGGGGACCGGGGCCAACGTCCTGACTTTC. Residues: CASGWGTGANVLTF.